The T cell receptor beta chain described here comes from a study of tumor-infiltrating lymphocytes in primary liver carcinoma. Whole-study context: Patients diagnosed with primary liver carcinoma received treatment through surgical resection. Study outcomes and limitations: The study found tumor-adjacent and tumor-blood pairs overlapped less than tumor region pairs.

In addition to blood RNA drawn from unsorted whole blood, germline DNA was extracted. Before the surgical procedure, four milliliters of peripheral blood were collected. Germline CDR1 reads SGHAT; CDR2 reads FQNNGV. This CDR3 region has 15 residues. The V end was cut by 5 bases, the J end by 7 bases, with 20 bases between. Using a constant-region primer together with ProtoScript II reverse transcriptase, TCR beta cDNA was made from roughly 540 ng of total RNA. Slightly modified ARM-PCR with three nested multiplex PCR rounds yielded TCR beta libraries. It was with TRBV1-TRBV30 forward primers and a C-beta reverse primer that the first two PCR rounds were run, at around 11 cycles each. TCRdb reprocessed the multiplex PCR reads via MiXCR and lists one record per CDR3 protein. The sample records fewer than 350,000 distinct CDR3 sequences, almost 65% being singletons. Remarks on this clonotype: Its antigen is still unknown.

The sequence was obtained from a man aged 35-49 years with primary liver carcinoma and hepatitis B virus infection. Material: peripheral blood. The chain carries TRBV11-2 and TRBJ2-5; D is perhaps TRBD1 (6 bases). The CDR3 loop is CASSPRSVPGVTQYF. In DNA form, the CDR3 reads TGTGCCAGCAGCCCCCGGTCAGTCCCAGGGGTGACCCAGTACTTC.